The rows below give T cell receptor beta chains drawn from one sample of a study of cytomegalovirus exposure and HLA in healthy donors. Clones were read by immunoSEQ multiplex PCR, and TCRdb kept only the in-frame ones, dropping some. The data show under 200,000 clones, 70% to 85% seen once. The sample comprised PBMCs. The receptors were gathered from a man aged 45-60 years in good health and CMV-seropositive. CDR3s leave out the opening cysteine and the closing phenylalanine or tryptophan. D genes are given only for firm matches.

-	TRBV5-1	TRBJ2-7	ASSYGQQYSYEQY
-	TRBV6-1	TRBJ1-3	ASSTRGNTIY
-	TRBV4-2	TRBJ1-2	ASSQPSVDNRYGYT
TRBD2	TRBV19	TRBJ2-1	ASGLAGVNEQF
-	TRBV6-1	TRBJ2-6	ASSTSGAGANVLT
TRBD2	TRBV5-1	TRBJ2-2	ASSLQAGGSPGELF
-	TRBV4-1	TRBJ1-3	ASSQETDFSGNTIY
TRBD2	TRBV5-6	TRBJ2-4	ASSLGGGKGIQY
-	TRBV30	TRBJ2-5	AWNLGAGKTQY
-	TRBV19	TRBJ1-5	ASSISGIQPQH